This T cell receptor beta chain is drawn from a study of glioma-infiltrating T cells after dendritic cell vaccination. About the research overall: Patients received autologous tumor lysate-pulsed dendritic cell vaccination between the early 2000s and the early 2010s.

The protocol was immunoSEQ multiplex PCR, while the TCRdb copy is restricted to in-frame clones and leaves out a portion. The data show more than 100,000 clones, roughly 79% seen once. V lost 4 bases to trimming and J lost 9 bases; unmatched junction nucleotides: 9. Germline lookup yields CDR1 GTSNPN and CDR2 SVGIG (reference sequence). This CDR3 has 13 residues. This clone was seen only a few times. Fresh-frozen tumor tissue and more than two years of survival data were available for all. No glioblastoma patient carried an isocitrate dehydrogenase mutation. The origin of this receptor is a human donor with glioblastoma. J is TRBJ2-1 and V is TRBV30; 7 bases fit TRBD2. The input for sequencing was blood, taken before dendritic cell vaccination. CDR3 bases: TGTGCCTGGACGGGGGGAGAGTGGGGTGAGCAGTTCTTC. It yields the protein CAWTGGEWGEQFF.